The rows below give T cell receptor beta chains drawn from one sample of a study of spatial heterogeneity in lung cancer. TCRdb re-called the 5' RACE reads through MiXCR, storing one row per CDR3 protein. The table records tens of thousands of distinct CDR3 sequences, about a fifth of them present only once. Sequences were derived from PBMCs, sampled at surgery. The receptors derive from a male donor with early-stage non-small cell lung cancer. The CDR3 runs from the conserved cysteine through the conserved F or W. A D gene is named only where the DNA matches it firmly. For some rows the clone size is stated as once, few or many, or as a class when expanded; others skip it.

size	V	J	D	DNA	CDR3
-	TRBV7-2	TRBJ1-1	-	TGTGCCAGCGGAAAACAGGGCACTGAAGCTTTCTTT	CASGKQGTEAFF
-	TRBV28	TRBJ2-7	-	TGTGCCAGCAGTCCCCCCCCCTCCTACGAGCAGTACTTC	CASSPPPSYEQYF
-	TRBV11-2	TRBJ2-1	-	TGTGCCAGCACCCCGGGGAGTTGGCGTCTCAATGAGCAGTTCTTC	CASTPGSWRLNEQFF
-	TRBV28	TRBJ1-1	TRBD1	TGTGCCAGCAGTCTCACAGGGGGGAACACTGAAGCTTTCTTT	CASSLTGGNTEAFF
few	TRBV7-9	TRBJ1-1	-	TGTGCCAGCTCCATGGTGAAGGGGGTGGGAAACACTGAAGCTTTCTTT	CASSMVKGVGNTEAFF
many	TRBV11-3	TRBJ2-7	-	TGTGCCAGCAGCTTAGACCCATTGTGGCGGGGCTCCTACGAGCAGTACTTC	CASSLDPLWRGSYEQYF
few	TRBV5-1	TRBJ2-5	TRBD2	TGCGCCAGCAGCTCCCCTAGCGGGGGCCAAGAGACCCAGTACTTC	CASSSPSGGQETQYF
many	TRBV11-2	TRBJ1-2	TRBD1	TGTGCCAGCAGCCCCGGACAGACAGGGATCTACTATGGCTACACCTTC	CASSPGQTGIYYGYTF
-	TRBV6-5	TRBJ2-1	-	TGTGCCAGCAGGGGCTATGAGTACAATGAGCAGTTCTTC	CASRGYEYNEQFF
few	TRBV12-3/TRBV12-4	TRBJ1-1	TRBD1	TGTGCCAGCAGTCTCATGGACAGGGTCGCTTTCTTT	CASSLMDRVAFF
few	TRBV5-4	TRBJ2-7	-	TGTGCCAGCAGGTCGGACTCTACCCTTCCCTACGAGCAGTACTTC	CASRSDSTLPYEQYF
-	TRBV28	TRBJ2-3	-	TGTGCCAGCAGTTCCCGGGGCTTCTACACAGATACGCAGTATTTT	CASSSRGFYTDTQYF
-	TRBV20-1	TRBJ2-1	-	TGCAGTGCAACTCCGGTCCTCTCCTACAATGAGCAGTTCTTC	CSATPVLSYNEQFF
-	TRBV28	TRBJ2-3	TRBD1	TGTGCCAGCAGTCGGACAGGGCAGACAGATACGCAGTATTTT	CASSRTGQTDTQYF
few	TRBV29-1	TRBJ1-4	TRBD1	TGCAGCGCATTGTATCCAGGGGGGGGTGAAAAACTGTTTTTT	CSALYPGGGEKLFF
many	TRBV29-1	TRBJ1-3	TRBD1	TGCAGCGTCAGGGGGTCTGGAAACACCATATATTTT	CSVRGSGNTIYF
many	TRBV4-1	TRBJ2-1	TRBD2	TGCGCCAGCAGCCAAGTTGCCCCAGCTAGCGGGAGGGATGGGGAGCAGTTCTTC	CASSQVAPASGRDGEQFF
many	TRBV7-9	TRBJ1-4	-	TGTGCCAGCAGCCCCGATGAAAAACTGTTTTTT	CASSPDEKLFF
-	TRBV7-9	TRBJ1-5	-	TGTGCCAGCAGCAGCTACGTGGGGAGAGGGGATCAGCCCCAGCATTTT	CASSSYVGRGDQPQHF
-	TRBV7-8	TRBJ2-1	-	TGTGCCAGCAGATCCAAAGCGTGGGGGAGCTCCTACAATGAGCAGTTCTTC	CASRSKAWGSSYNEQFF
-	TRBV27	TRBJ1-5	-	TGTGCCAGCAGCCGCGAGGGATTTGGCAATCAGCCCCAGCATTTT	CASSREGFGNQPQHF
-	TRBV6-1	TRBJ2-6	-	TGTGCCACCCCCAGGGCTGGGGCCAACGTCCTGACTTTC	CATPRAGANVLTF
few	TRBV28	TRBJ1-5	-	TGTGCCAGCAGTTTATCCCTCGACAGCAATCAGCCCCAGCATTTT	CASSLSLDSNQPQHF
few	TRBV28	TRBJ2-3	TRBD2	TGTGCCAGCAGTTCCTTTTTGGGACTAGCGGGCCTACTTAGCACAGATACGCAGTATTTT	CASSSFLGLAGLLSTDTQYF
few	TRBV30	TRBJ1-4	-	TGTGCCTGGCAGTTGGGGACAACTAATGAAAAACTGTTTTTT	CAWQLGTTNEKLFF
-	TRBV7-9	TRBJ1-5	TRBD1	TGTGCCAGCAGCTTAGTACGGGGACAGGGAGGTCAGCCCCAGCATTTT	CASSLVRGQGGQPQHF
few	TRBV11-1	TRBJ2-3	-	TGTGCCAGCAGCTCGGGAACTCGACTGATTTCTAGCACAGATACGCAGTATTTT	CASSSGTRLISSTDTQYF
few	TRBV7-2	TRBJ2-2	-	TGTGCCAGCAGCCCATACGGGGAGCTGTTTTTT	CASSPYGELFF
-	TRBV6-1	TRBJ2-5	-	TGTGCCAGCAGTGAAGCGCGGGTGGTAGAGACCCAGTACTTC	CASSEARVVETQYF
many	TRBV12-3/TRBV12-4	TRBJ2-4	TRBD1	TGTGCCAGCAGTTACAGGGGGGAAGGCAAAAACATTCAGTACTTC	CASSYRGEGKNIQYF
many	TRBV5-8	TRBJ1-3	-	TGTGCCAGCAGCTTGGAAGGAGCTCTCTCTGGAAACACCATATATTTT	CASSLEGALSGNTIYF
many	TRBV5-6	TRBJ2-3	-	TGTGCCAGCAGCTTGGAGGAACCCACAGATACGCAGTATTTT	CASSLEEPTDTQYF
many	TRBV20-1	TRBJ2-4	TRBD1	TGCAGTGCTAGGACAGGGGATTCCAAAAACATTCAGTACTTC	CSARTGDSKNIQYF
-	TRBV5-1	TRBJ2-1	TRBD2	TGCGCCAGCAGCTATAGCGGGTTTTCCTACAATGAGCAGTTCTTC	CASSYSGFSYNEQFF
many	TRBV6-6	TRBJ1-6	-	TGTGCCAGCAGTTATGGACCTAATTCACCCCTCCACTTT	CASSYGPNSPLHF
many	TRBV4-2	TRBJ1-6	-	TGTGCCAGCAGCCAGGACAGTTCCTATAATTCACCCCTCCACTTT	CASSQDSSYNSPLHF
few	TRBV7-9	TRBJ2-7	-	TGTGCCAGCAGCTTACTTGACTCGCGAGAAAGCTACGAGCAGTACTTC	CASSLLDSRESYEQYF
few	TRBV5-1	TRBJ2-3	-	TGCGCCAGCAGTTTGAGGGAGACAGATACGCAGTATTTT	CASSLRETDTQYF
-	TRBV4-3	TRBJ1-1	TRBD1	TGCGCCAGCAGCCCGGACAGGATGAACACTGAAGCTTTCTTT	CASSPDRMNTEAFF
-	TRBV7-9	TRBJ1-5	-	TGTGCCAGCAGCCCCTCAGGGGTAGGGCAGCCCCAGCATTTT	CASSPSGVGQPQHF
-	TRBV12-3/TRBV12-4	TRBJ2-5	TRBD2	TGTGCCAGCAGTTCGGGACTAGCGGGGAATCTGGAGACCCAGTACTTC	CASSSGLAGNLETQYF
-	TRBV18	TRBJ2-7	TRBD1	TGTGCCAGCTCACCATTAAGGACAGGCTCCCACGAGCAGTACTTC	CASSPLRTGSHEQYF
many	TRBV10-3	TRBJ2-7	-	TGTGCCATCAGCCCAGGGCCGCCCCGGGGGGAGCAGTACTTC	CAISPGPPRGEQYF